Presented here are 22 T cell receptor beta chains from one specimen sequenced in a study of shared clonotypes between healthy human individuals. The method was immunoSEQ multiplex PCR; TCRdb's version includes in-frame clones alone and lacks a portion of them. This sample carries roughly 2,000,000 clones, around 96% of them seen once, and the ten largest clones take 1% to 1.5%. Positive CCR7 selection of CD45RO-negative cells yielded the naive CD8 cells, and terminally differentiated effector memory CD45RA+ cells were excluded. Sequenced sample: naive CD8+ T cells sorted from blood. The receptors stem from a man aged 18 to 30 in good health.

The J gene is TRBJ2-7, the V gene TRBV5-5, with 12 bases fitting TRBD2. From germline, CDR1 is SGHKS and CDR2 YYEKEE (reference sequence). This CDR3 has 16 amino acids. J was trimmed by 1 base and V by 4 bases; bases with no gene match: 6. CDR3: CASSLRLAGESYEQYF. CDR3 bases: TGTGCCAGCAGCCTTCGACTAGCGGGAGAATCCTACGAGCAGTACTTC.

The chain employs TRBV7-2 and TRBJ1-5, with D possibly matching TRBD1 (5 bases). The CDR3 consists of 13 residues. Germline V gene data show CDR1 as SGHTA and CDR2 as FQGNSA. Trimming pared 5 bases from V and 7 bases from J, leaving 12 bases between. The CDR3 is CASSLQVNQPQHF. Written as DNA, the CDR3 is TGTGCCAGCAGCCTACAGGTCAACCAGCCCCAGCATTTT.

This clone has a single count. The V gene is TRBV29-1, the J gene TRBJ2-3; TRBD2 agrees at 10 bases. Germline V gives CDR1 SQVTM, CDR2 ANQGSEA. This CDR3 contains 18 residues. V trimming: 1 base; J trimming: 2 bases; junction bases outside the gene matches: 12. CDR3 residues: CSVEVLILAGQNTDTQYF. The CDR3, as DNA: TGCAGCGTTGAAGTGCTAATACTAGCGGGACAAAACACAGATACGCAGTATTTT.

This clone appeared a few times. The chain couples TRBV2 to TRBJ1-6, with D maybe TRBD1 (6 bases). Deletions cut 3 bases from V and 8 bases from J, with 14 bases between. Germline V gives CDR1 SNHLY, CDR2 FYNNEI. This CDR3 contains 15 residues. CDR3 sequence (DNA): TGTGCCAGCAGTGACCCAATACAGGGCCATTCACCCCTCCACTTT. Translation gives CASSDPIQGHSPLHF. Combining the CDR3 with reference TRBV2 and TRBJ1-6 gives the whole variable domain EPEVTQTPSHQVTQMGQEVILRCVPISNHLYFYWYRQILGQKVEFLVSFYNNEISEKSEIFDDQFSVERPDGSNFTLKIRSTKLEDSAMYFCASSDPIQGHSPLHFGNGTRLTVT.

Regarding this clone: Other DNA sequences within the sample encode an identical CDR3. This chain links TRBV5-4 with TRBJ2-7; TRBD1 agrees at 8 bases. The junction had 5 bases not matched to a gene; V was cut back by 2 bases and J by 1 base. CDR1 and CDR2 (germline): SGHNT, YYREEE (reference sequence). The CDR3 is made up of 15 amino acids. CDR3 residues: CASSLGTGASYEQYF. DNA of the CDR3: TGTGCCAGCAGCTTAGGGACAGGCGCATCCTACGAGCAGTACTTC.

V and J are TRBV19 and TRBJ2-2, with 8 bases that match TRBD2. After removal of 3 bases from V and 7 bases from J, the junction contained 7 bases not matched to a gene. This CDR3 has 15 residues. Germline V gene lookup returns CDR1 LNHDA and CDR2 SQIVND (reference sequence). The CDR3 DNA follows: TGTGCCAGTAGTATTAGCGGGGACCATCTCGGGGAGCTGTTTTTT. This sequence encodes CASSISGDHLGELFF.

About this clone: Other DNA sequences in the sample encode the same CDR3. This sequence joins TRBV5-1 and TRBJ2-1, with D perhaps matching TRBD1 (5 bases). Looked up from germline, CDR1 is SGHRS and CDR2 is YFSETQ. V gave up 2 bases and J gave up 3 bases, with 6 bases separating them. CDR3 size: 13 residues. The DNA for the CDR3 is TGCGCCAGCAGCTTAGACAGCTACAATGAGCAGTTCTTC. As protein: CASSLDSYNEQFF. Combining the CDR3 with reference TRBV5-1 and TRBJ2-1 gives the whole variable domain KAGVTQTPRYLIKTRGQQVTLSCSPISGHRSVSWYQQTPGQGLQFLFEYFSETQRNKGNFPGRFSGRQFSNSRSEMNVSTLELGDSALYLCASSLDSYNEQFFGPGTRLTVL.

About this clone itself: Other DNA sequences within the sample encode an identical CDR3. The V call is TRBV6-5, the J call TRBJ2-7; unclear D gene. Germline V CDR1 and CDR2: MNHEY, SVGAGI. CDR3 length equals 13 residues. V was trimmed by 2 bases and J by 1 base, leaving 6 bases between them. The CDR3 loop reads CASSYTASYEQYF. In nucleotides, the CDR3 is TGTGCCAGCAGTTACACAGCGTCCTACGAGCAGTACTTC.

The rearrangement links TRBV6-5 to TRBJ1-2; unclear D gene. The CDR3 is 16 amino acids. Trimming left V 0 bases short and J 0 bases short, with 11 bases between. Germline V lookup: CDR1 MNHEY, CDR2 SVGAGI. CDR3 coding DNA: TGTGCCAGCAGTTACTCTGGGAGCTTAGCTAACTATGGCTACACCTTC. It is translated as CASSYSGSLANYGYTF.

The V gene is TRBV6-1, the J gene TRBJ2-5; 7 bases are a match to TRBD2. Germline assignment: CDR1 MNHNS and CDR2 SASEGT. The CDR3 loop spans 16 amino acids. V lost 0 bases and J lost 0; bases outside the gene matches: 4. The CDR3 spells CASSEALAGHQETQYF. The CDR3 nucleotides are TGTGCCAGCAGTGAAGCATTAGCGGGTCACCAAGAGACCCAGTACTTC.

The V and J genes are TRBV4-1 and TRBJ2-3; 14 nucleotides agree with TRBD2. Germline loops: CDR1 MGHRA, CDR2 YSYEKL. Trimming cost V 4 bases and J 4 bases; bases outside gene matches: 4. This CDR3 comprises 16 residues. DNA of the CDR3: TGCGCCAGCAGCCTGGGACTAGCGGGAGTTGCAGATACGCAGTATTTT. The encoded protein is CASSLGLAGVADTQYF.

This clone was recorded once. This specimen includes other DNA sequences encoding the same CDR3. V gene TRBV19 combines with J gene TRBJ2-1; D unresolved. The germline V and J ends were trimmed by 2 bases and 1 base, with 9 bases remaining between them. The CDR3 spans 15 residues. Germline loops: CDR1 LNHDA, CDR2 SQIVND (reference sequence). The CDR3 nucleotides are TGTGCCAGTAGTATAATCCTAGTTTCCTACAATGAGCAGTTCTTC. Translated, it gives CASSIILVSYNEQFF.

The chain combines TRBV27 with TRBJ1-1; TRBD1 agrees at 7 bases. Germline trimming cut 2 bases from V and 4 bases from J; bases unmatched to any gene: 10. Germline CDR1 MNHEY, CDR2 SMNVEV (reference sequence). This CDR3 is 16 amino acids long. The CDR3 spells CASSLQGGEKGTEAFF. The CDR3 DNA sequence: TGTGCCAGCAGTTTACAAGGGGGCGAAAAGGGCACTGAAGCTTTCTTT.

This chain uses TRBV27 with TRBJ1-5; 9 bases are a match to TRBD1. Germline CDR1 is MNHEY and CDR2 is SMNVEV (reference sequence). The V segment lost 4 bases and the J segment 7 bases; nucleotides outside the gene matches: 5. This CDR3 is 14 amino acids long. Written as DNA, the CDR3 is TGTGCCAGCAGTTACAGGGGGCCAGAGCAGCCCCAGCATTTT. This sequence encodes CASSYRGPEQPQHF.

This chain uses TRBV7-9 with TRBJ1-6; D is unclear. CDR1 is SEHNR and CDR2 is FQNEAQ in the germline V gene (reference sequence). The CDR3 has 16 amino acids. Trimming took 1 base from V and 3 from J, leaving 10 bases between them. This CDR3 reads CASSLGYSDYNSPLHF. CDR3 bases: TGTGCCAGCAGCTTAGGGTACAGCGACTATAATTCACCCCTCCACTTT.

This clone occurred once. The chain joins TRBV5-6 to TRBJ2-2, with TRBD1 as a possible D gene (5 bases). The CDR3 is 14 residues long. Germline CDR1 is SGHDT and CDR2 is YYEEEE. V lost 0 bases to trimming and J lost 4 bases, with 7 bases between them. CDR3 loop: CASSLGTSTGELFF. Here the CDR3 DNA reads TGTGCCAGCAGCTTGGGGACAAGCACCGGGGAGCTGTTTTTT.

The J gene is TRBJ2-7, the V gene TRBV15; D may be TRBD1 (5 bases). This CDR3 has 13 residues. CDR1 LNHNV and CDR2 YYDKDF come from the germline V gene (reference sequence). The germline V and J ends were trimmed by 3 bases and 2 bases, with 8 bases remaining between them. CDR3 protein: CATSSRDTYEQYF. The CDR3 DNA reads TGTGCCACCAGCAGCAGGGATACCTACGAGCAGTACTTC.

The chain is built from TRBV6-5 and TRBJ2-7, with D possibly being TRBD2 (7 bases). The CDR3 contains 13 residues. CDR1 and CDR2 from the germline V gene are MNHEY and SVGAGI. The V gene lost 6 bases and the J gene lost 7 bases, with 16 bases spanning the gap. CDR3 protein: CASSLWTAGEQYF. As DNA, the CDR3 is TGTGCCAGCAGCCTATGGACAGCGGGGGAGCAGTACTTC.

The chain links TRBV6-1 to TRBJ2-3, with 8 bases aligning to TRBD2. Germline trimming cut 7 bases from V and 4 bases from J; bases unmatched to any gene: 7. Germline V lookup: CDR1 MNHNS, CDR2 SASEGT. The CDR3 consists of 14 residues. CDR3 loop: CASIERGHADTQYF. CDR3 in DNA: TGTGCCAGCATCGAGCGGGGGCACGCAGATACGCAGTATTTT.

The chain's CDR3 is CASSDNAHEQYF. The CDR3 coding sequence is TGTGCCAGCAGCGATAACGCCCACGAGCAGTACTTC. The chain is built from TRBV11-3 and TRBJ2-7, with no clear D. There are 12 residues in the CDR3. Germline-derived CDR1 and CDR2 are SGHNT and YENEEA. Trimming took 5 bases from V and 5 from J, leaving 10 bases between them.

CDR3 nucleotides: TGTGCCAGCAGCTTGGCCATGGAAACAACTAATGAAAAACTGTTTTTT. Residues: CASSLAMETTNEKLFF. This chain uses TRBV5-6 with TRBJ1-4, with D unclear. Germline values: CDR1 SGHDT, CDR2 YYEEEE. The V gene lost 0 bases and the J gene lost 0 bases, with 9 bases spanning the gap. This CDR3 has 16 residues.

This clone was detected once. The V gene is TRBV19, the J gene TRBJ2-7; 7 bases are a match to TRBD1. Germline CDR1 and CDR2: LNHDA and SQIVND (reference sequence). With 1 base clipped from V and 3 bases from J, the junction kept 6 bases outside the gene matches. This CDR3 region has 15 residues. CDR3 sequence reads: CASSIVTGAVYEQYF. The CDR3 region has the DNA TGTGCCAGTAGTATAGTAACAGGGGCCGTCTACGAGCAGTACTTC. The full variable domain, in which reference TRBV19 and TRBJ2-7 provide the parts outside the CDR3, is DGGITQSPKYLFRKEGQNVTLSCEQNLNHDAMYWYRQDPGQGLRLIYYSQIVNDFQKGDIAEGYSVSREKKESFPLTVTSAQKNPTAFYLCASSIVTGAVYEQYFGPGTRLTVT.